This note documents a single TCR beta chain sequence. Its antigen is unidentified. The CDR3 totals 16 residues. Trimming removed 2 bases from V and 6 bases from J, with 23 bases in between. The germline V gene has CDR1 DFQATT and CDR2 SNEGSKA (reference sequence). The source of the sample is a study of CD8+CD57+ T cells in acquired aplastic anemia. Turning to the study itself: Recorded DNA amounts for sorted CD4+ and CD8+ cells had an average of around 3.5 ug. CD4+ reads averaged roughly 9.8 million in healthy donors. Findings and caveats of the study: Under 35 was the count of CD8+ CDR3 sequences that patients shared with controls.

Template material for TCR beta VDJ and CDR3 profiling consisted of genomic DNA. TCRdb analysed the reads with MiXCR anew, one entry per CDR3 protein. This table holds around 200,000 distinct CDR3 sequences, roughly 55% found once. The sequencing sample was made of sorted CD4+, CD8+, or CD8+CD57+ T cells (not recorded which) from PBMCs. The chain links TRBV20-1 to TRBJ2-7, with D perhaps TRBD1 (9 bases). The origin of this receptor is a human donor in good health. The CDR3 DNA follows: TGCAGTGCTAGACGGGGGGGGGGACAGGGTAATCCCGAGCAGTACTTC. This sequence encodes CSARRGGGQGNPEQYF.